Presented here are 9 T cell receptor beta chains from one specimen sequenced in a study of cytomegalovirus exposure and HLA in healthy donors. Vbeta (60) and Jbeta (13) primers were used in the PCR. Assay used: immunoSEQ multiplex PCR; TCRdb lists only in-frame clones, some missing. Of 110,000 to 150,000 clones listed, approximately 9% are singletons. Sequenced sample: PBMCs. These receptors were obtained from a male donor in good health and CMV-seronegative.

This clone was counted between two and nine times. The chain links TRBV9 to TRBJ2-2, with TRBD2 matching 12 bases. Losses at the gene ends were 4 bases for V and 1 base for J; bases not matched to a gene: 8. Germline V gene lookup returns CDR1 SGDLS and CDR2 YYNGEE. This CDR3 spans 18 amino acids. The CDR3 is CASSSAPGLAGNTGELFF. The CDR3 nucleotides read TGTGCCAGCAGCTCTGCCCCGGGACTAGCGGGGAACACCGGGGAGCTGTTTTTT.

This rearrangement joins TRBV6-5 to TRBJ1-2, with 11 bases lining up with TRBD1. Per the germline V gene, CDR1 is MNHEY and CDR2 is SVGAGI. With 6 bases clipped from V and 8 bases from J, the junction kept 8 bases outside the gene matches. This CDR3 contains 14 residues. The CDR3 reads CASSRGQGALGYTF. In DNA form, the CDR3 reads TGTGCCAGCAGCCGTGGACAGGGGGCGTTAGGCTACACCTTC.

This clone came up a few times. V usage is TRBV9 and J usage is TRBJ2-1, with TRBD2 identical over 11 bases. Germline CDR1 reads SGDLS; CDR2 reads YYNGEE. Trimming at V came to 3 bases and at J to 5 bases, leaving 7 bases not matched to a gene. The CDR3 is made up of 16 amino acids. CDR3 coding DNA: TGTGCCAGCAGCGCCACTAGCGGGAGAGGCGACAATGAGCAGTTCTTC. This encodes CASSATSGRGDNEQFF.

The genes are TRBV5-1 and TRBJ1-2, with TRBD1 matching over 7 bases. V lost 5 bases and J lost 2; bases outside the gene matches: 3. This CDR3 spans 13 amino acids. CDR1 is SGHRS, CDR2 YFSETQ, per germline. CDR3 region: CASRGTENYGYTF. CDR3 DNA: TGCGCCAGCAGGGGGACAGAAAACTATGGCTACACCTTC.

This clone was found a few times. The chain links TRBV28 to TRBJ1-2; possible D gene TRBD1, 5 bases. CDR3 length: 13 residues. Per the germline V gene, CDR1 is MDHEN and CDR2 is SYDVKM. Trimming cost V 1 base and J 7 bases, with 10 bases left between them. CDR3 in amino acids: CASSLLSGGGYTF. The CDR3 region has the DNA TGTGCCAGCAGTTTATTATCGGGGGGTGGCTACACCTTC.

The chain employs TRBV7-7 and TRBJ2-2, with 7 bases that match TRBD1. After removal of 1 base from V and 1 base from J, the junction contained 3 bases not matched to a gene. Germline values: CDR1 SSHAT, CDR2 FNYEAQ (reference sequence). This CDR3 is 16 amino acids long. The CDR3, as DNA: TGTGCCAGCAGCTTAGGTGGACAGGTGAACACCGGGGAGCTGTTTTTT. Translating it yields CASSLGGQVNTGELFF. Full variable domain (outside the CDR3, taken from reference TRBV7-7 and TRBJ2-2): GAGVSQSPRYKVTKRGQDVTLRCDPISSHATLYWYQQALGQGPEFLTYFNYEAQPDKSGLPSDRFSAERPEGSISTLTIQRTEQRDSAMYRCASSLGGQVNTGELFFGEGSRLTVL.

This chain links TRBV6-1 with TRBJ2-7, with D possibly TRBD2 on 7 matching bases. The CDR3 has 14 amino acids. Germline CDR1 and CDR2: MNHNS and SASEGT. Trimming removed 7 bases at V and 3 bases at J, with 16 bases between. The CDR3 sequence is CASKEGGPHYEQYF. The CDR3 DNA reads TGTGCCAGCAAGGAGGGGGGGCCCCACTACGAGCAGTACTTC.

The chain links TRBV6-1 to TRBJ1-5, with 7 bases aligning to TRBD1. The junction had 5 bases not matched to a gene; V was cut back by 6 bases and J by 0 bases. Germline assignment: CDR1 MNHNS and CDR2 SASEGT. The CDR3 is made up of 15 amino acids. The CDR3 is CASRRDSNSNQPQHF. CDR3 sequence (DNA): TGTGCCAGCAGGAGGGACAGTAATAGCAATCAGCCCCAGCATTTT.

CDR3 loop: CASSGMTGYVYEQYF. The DNA for the CDR3 is TGCGCCAGCAGCGGAATGACAGGCTACGTGTACGAGCAGTACTTC. V usage is TRBV5-1 and J usage is TRBJ2-5; TRBD1 might be the D (6 bases). The DNA end lines up better with TRBJ2-7; the J call may be wrong. The CDR3 runs 15 residues. Germline CDR1 reads SGHRS; CDR2 reads YFSETQ.